The text below deals with one TCR beta chain. The antigen it binds to is not known. No per-base quality is available; no much larger clone lies one base away. This entry comes from a study of OX40 agonist ivuxolimab in advanced cancers. Study-level background: The costimulatory receptor OX40 (CD134) was targeted by ivuxolimab, a fully human IgG2 agonistic monoclonal antibody. Intravenous ivuxolimab was administered to patients every 2 weeks at six dose levels: 0.01, 0.1, 0.3, 1.5, 3 and 10 mg/kg. Of the approximately 50 patients in dose escalation, some 20 had hepatocellular carcinoma, some 15 had melanoma, 9 had renal cell carcinoma and 9 had head and neck cancer. In the dose-escalation cohort, more than 75% of patients were male, and the mean age was approximately 55 years, with a range of 23 to 79. Prior anti-PD-1, anti-PD-L1 or anti-CTLA-4 therapy was permitted, and checkpoint inhibitors had been received by less than 45% of dose-escalation patients. Partial responses occurred in three dose-escalation patients: two with cutaneous melanoma and one with hepatocellular carcinoma. Peripheral TCRbeta sequencing aimed to test whether ivuxolimab altered TCR sequence diversity and caused clonal T-cell expansion. The paper describes the monotherapy dose-escalation part (N ≈ 51 patients) of the phase I trial of ivuxolimab.

On the study overall, not on this receptor specifically: At doses from 0.1 to 3.0 mg/kg, clonal expansion was seen in both CD4+ and CD8+ blood T cells between baseline and week 6. After ivuxolimab, more expanded clones were found on average in CD8+ T cells than in CD4+ T cells. Antigen specificity was not determined for the clonally expanded peripheral T cells. In the 0.1-3.0 mg/kg groups, partial responders were among the patients with the lowest normalized peripheral clonal expansion, particularly in CD8+ T cells. Low levels of normalized T-cell clonal expansion were also shown by some nonresponding patients.

The trial excluded patients who had a history of autoimmune disease or who were on systemic immunosuppression. Peripheral blood for TCR sequencing was collected from all dose cohorts at baseline, on cycle 4 day 1, and on cycle 7 day 1. The samples were drawn from a first-in-human, open-label, multicenter phase I dose-escalation trial of ivuxolimab. Adults with locally advanced or metastatic melanoma, renal cell, hepatocellular, or head and neck squamous cell carcinoma were enrolled in the trial. Before TCR sequencing, CD4+ T cells and CD8+ T cells were sorted from peripheral blood as separate populations. Genomic DNA was extracted from sorted cells for sequencing of the TCRbeta CDR3 region. TCRbeta CDR3 regions were sequenced using the immunoSEQ Assay. TCRdb's version of the immuneACCESS table is confined to in-frame rearrangements and falls short of the full clone set. An unresolved V gene accounts for under half of the shortfall where checked; the remainder is of unknown origin. The table for this sample lists 80,000 to 95,000 clones; approximately 90% of them were counted only once. Of the sample, roughly 0.7% is held by the ten largest clones.

This receptor was obtained from an adult with an advanced solid tumor such as melanoma, head and neck, liver or kidney cancer. This material consisted of CD4+ or CD8+ T cells sorted from blood, taken in a trial of the OX40 agonist ivuxolimab.

Here the CDR3 is given as CASSELYGYTF. The nucleotide sequence is given as TGTGCCAGCAGTGAATTATATGGCTACACCTTC. Here the chain combines TRBV6-1 and TRBJ1-2; the D gene lacks a confident call. Taken from the germline V gene, the CDR1 and CDR2 loops are MNHNS and SASEGT. From its cysteine to its phenylalanine, the CDR3 spans 11 amino acids. Only CDR3 DNA is held: 33 bases, read in frame from base 1. V is reduced by 2 bases and J by 5 bases, leaving a spacing of 3 bases between them.